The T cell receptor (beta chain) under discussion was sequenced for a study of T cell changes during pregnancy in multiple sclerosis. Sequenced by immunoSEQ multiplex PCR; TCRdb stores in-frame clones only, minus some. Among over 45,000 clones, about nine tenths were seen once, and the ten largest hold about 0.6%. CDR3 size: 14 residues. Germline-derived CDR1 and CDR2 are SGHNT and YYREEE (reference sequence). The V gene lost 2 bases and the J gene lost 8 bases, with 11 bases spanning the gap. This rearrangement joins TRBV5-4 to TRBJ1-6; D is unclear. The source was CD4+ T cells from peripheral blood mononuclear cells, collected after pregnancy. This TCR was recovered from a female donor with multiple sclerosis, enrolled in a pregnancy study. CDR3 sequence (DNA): TGTGCCAGCAGCTTCCCGGGAGTTGATTCACCCCTCCACTTT. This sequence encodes CASSFPGVDSPLHF.